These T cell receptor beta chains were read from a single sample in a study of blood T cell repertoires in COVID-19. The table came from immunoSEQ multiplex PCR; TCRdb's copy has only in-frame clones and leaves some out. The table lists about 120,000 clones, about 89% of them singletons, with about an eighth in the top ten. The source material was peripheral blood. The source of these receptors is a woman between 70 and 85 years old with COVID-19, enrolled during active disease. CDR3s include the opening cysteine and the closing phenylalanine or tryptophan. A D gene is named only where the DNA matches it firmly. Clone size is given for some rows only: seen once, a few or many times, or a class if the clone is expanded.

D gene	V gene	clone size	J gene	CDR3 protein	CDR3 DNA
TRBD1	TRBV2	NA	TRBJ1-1	CASIRDRDTEAFF	TGTGCCAGCATCCGGGACAGGGACACTGAAGCTTTCTTT
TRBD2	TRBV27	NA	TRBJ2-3	CASSSNAGADTQYF	TGTGCCAGCAGTTCTAATGCGGGGGCAGATACGCAGTATTTT
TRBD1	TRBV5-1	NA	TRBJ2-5	CASSSKTGGETQYF	TGCGCCAGCAGCTCGAAAACAGGGGGTGAGACCCAGTACTTC
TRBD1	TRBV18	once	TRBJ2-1	CASSVRGGDEQFF	TGTGCCAGCTCCGTTAGAGGGGGCGATGAGCAGTTCTTC
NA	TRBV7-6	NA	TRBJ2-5	CASSLVWGGTPQETQYF	TGTGCCAGCAGCTTAGTTTGGGGCGGGACTCCCCAAGAGACCCAGTACTTC
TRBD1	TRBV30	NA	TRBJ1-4	CAWSKTGRNEKLFF	TGTGCCTGGAGCAAGACAGGGAGGAATGAAAAACTGTTTTTT
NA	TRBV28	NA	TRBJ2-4	CASRSPGGRRNIQYF	TGTGCCAGCAGATCACCCGGAGGGAGGCGGAACATTCAGTACTTC
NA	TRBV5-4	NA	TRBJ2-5	CASSSPLLGGQETQYF	TGTGCCAGCAGCTCCCCCCTTTTGGGGGGACAAGAGACCCAGTACTTC
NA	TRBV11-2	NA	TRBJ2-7	CASSLGGGPSYEQYF	TGTGCCAGCAGCTTGGGAGGTGGCCCGAGCTACGAGCAGTACTTC
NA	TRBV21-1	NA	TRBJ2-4	CASKGDGLLKHIQYF	TGTGCCAGCAAGGGGGACGGTCTCCTCAAACACATTCAGTACTTC
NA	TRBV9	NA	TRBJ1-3	CASSVALAFSGNTIYF	TGTGCCAGCAGCGTAGCTCTGGCCTTCTCTGGAAACACCATATATTTT
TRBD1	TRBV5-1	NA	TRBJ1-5	CASSFHRGPGQPQHF	TGCGCCAGCAGCTTCCACAGGGGGCCCGGTCAGCCCCAGCATTTT
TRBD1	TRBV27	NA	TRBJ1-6	CASSRGTDNSPLHF	TGTGCCAGCAGTCGCGGGACAGACAATTCACCCCTCCACTTT
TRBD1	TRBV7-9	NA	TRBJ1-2	CASSLGTGNHGYTF	TGTGCCAGCAGCTTGGGGACAGGGAACCATGGCTACACCTTC
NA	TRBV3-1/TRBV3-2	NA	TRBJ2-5	CASSQVSRKQGIGETQYF	TGTGCCAGCAGCCAAGTATCCCGAAAACAGGGAATCGGAGAGACCCAGTACTTC
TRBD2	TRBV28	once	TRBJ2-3	CASSLLAGETTQYF	TGTGCCAGCAGTTTACTAGCGGGGGAGACTACGCAGTATTTT
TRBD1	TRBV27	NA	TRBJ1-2	CASTAAGTGRGGYTF	TGTGCCAGCACCGCCGCCGGGACAGGGAGGGGAGGCTACACCTTC
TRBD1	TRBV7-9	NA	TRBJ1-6	CVSSLVGGQGAINSPLHF	TGTGTCAGCAGCTTAGTAGGCGGACAGGGGGCAATTAATTCACCCCTCCACTTT
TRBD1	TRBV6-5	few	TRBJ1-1	CASSTGARSTEAFF	TGTGCCAGCAGTACAGGGGCCCGGTCCACTGAAGCTTTCTTT
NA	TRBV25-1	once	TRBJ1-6	CASTEPKPHSPLHF	TGTGCCAGCACAGAACCCAAACCACATTCACCCCTCCACTTT
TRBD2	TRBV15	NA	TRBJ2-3	CATSRDKAGVTDTQYF	TGTGCCACCAGCAGAGATAAAGCGGGGGTCACAGATACGCAGTATTTT
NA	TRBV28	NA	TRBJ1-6	CASSSHSGFSPLHF	TGTGCCAGCAGTTCTCACTCAGGGTTTTCACCCCTCCACTTT
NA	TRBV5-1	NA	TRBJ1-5	CASSLSGIGNQPQHF	TGCGCCAGCAGCTTGTCAGGTATTGGCAATCAGCCCCAGCATTTT
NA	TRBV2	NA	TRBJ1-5	CASSEGGQPSNQPQHF	TGTGCCAGCAGTGAAGGGGGGCAGCCTAGCAATCAGCCCCAGCATTTT
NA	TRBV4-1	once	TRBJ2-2	CASSRNTGTKNTGELFF	TGCGCCAGCAGCCGAAACACCGGGACAAAGAACACCGGGGAGCTGTTTTTT
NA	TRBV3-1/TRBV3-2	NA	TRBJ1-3	CASSLTGEGNTIYF	TGTGCCAGCAGCTTGACAGGAGAGGGAAACACCATATATTTT
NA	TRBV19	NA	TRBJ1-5	CASTSLGGNQPQHF	TGTGCCAGTACCTCGCTGGGAGGCAATCAGCCCCAGCATTTT
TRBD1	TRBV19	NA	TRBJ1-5	CASSVRDRGGQPQHF	TGTGCCAGTAGTGTCCGGGACAGGGGGGGTCAGCCCCAGCATTTT
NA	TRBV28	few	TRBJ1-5	CAGRPRGGRGKNSNQPQHF	TGTGCCGGGCGCCCTCGGGGGGGGCGCGGGAAAAATAGCAATCAGCCCCAGCATTTT
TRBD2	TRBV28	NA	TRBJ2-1	CASRGYSGGAYEQFF	TGTGCCAGCAGGGGTTATAGCGGGGGGGCTTATGAGCAGTTCTTC
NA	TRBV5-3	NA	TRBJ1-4	CARSIWGGGEKLFF	TGTGCCAGAAGCATATGGGGGGGCGGTGAAAAACTGTTTTTT
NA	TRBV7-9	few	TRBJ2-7	CASILWAHRHEQYF	TGTGCCAGCATCTTATGGGCCCACCGCCACGAGCAGTACTTC
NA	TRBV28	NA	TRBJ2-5	CASSSGTSQETQYF	TGTGCCAGCAGTTCCGGGACAAGCCAAGAGACCCAGTACTTC
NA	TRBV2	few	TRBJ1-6	CASSEQSVGLGSPLHF	TGTGCCAGCAGTGAACAATCGGTGGGCCTCGGTTCACCCCTCCACTTT
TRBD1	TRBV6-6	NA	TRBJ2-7	CASSRRDRVSSAGAYEQYF	TGTGCCAGCAGTCGTCGGGACAGGGTTAGCTCGGCCGGGGCCTACGAGCAGTACTTC
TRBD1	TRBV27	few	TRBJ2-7	CASSSLWNDRVEQYF	TGTGCCAGCAGTTCCCTCTGGAACGACAGGGTCGAGCAGTACTTC
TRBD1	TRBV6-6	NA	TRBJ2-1	CASSLGQGPSNEQFF	TGTGCCAGCAGCCTGGGACAGGGGCCATCCAATGAGCAGTTCTTC
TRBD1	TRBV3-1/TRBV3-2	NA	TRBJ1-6	CASSSGYVQGALNSPLHF	TGTGCCAGCAGCTCAGGCTACGTACAGGGGGCGCTGAATTCACCCCTCCACTTT
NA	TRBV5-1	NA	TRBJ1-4	CASSLDQGGVAEKLFF	TGCGCCAGCAGCTTGGATCAAGGCGGTGTAGCTGAAAAACTGTTTTTT
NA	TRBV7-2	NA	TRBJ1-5	CASSPLRAQPQHF	TGTGCCAGCAGCCCCCTCAGGGCTCAGCCCCAGCATTTT
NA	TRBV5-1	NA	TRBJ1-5	CASSLDGRGGNQPQHF	TGCGCCAGCAGCTTGGACGGCAGGGGTGGCAATCAGCCCCAGCATTTT
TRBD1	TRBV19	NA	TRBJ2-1	CASREQGAKNEQFF	TGTGCCAGTAGAGAACAGGGGGCAAAGAATGAGCAGTTCTTC
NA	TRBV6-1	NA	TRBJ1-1	CASSEVAGPYTEAFF	TGTGCCAGCAGTGAAGTAGCAGGGCCCTACACTGAAGCTTTCTTT
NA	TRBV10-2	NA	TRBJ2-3	CASSEVRKSTDTQYF	TGCGCCAGCAGTGAAGTCAGGAAGAGCACAGATACGCAGTATTTT
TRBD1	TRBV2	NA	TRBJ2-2	CASSRQGPQLNTGELFF	TGTGCCAGCAGCCGACAGGGTCCCCAGCTGAACACCGGGGAGCTGTTTTTT
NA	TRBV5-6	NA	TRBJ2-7	CASSYSYEQYF	TGTGCCAGCAGCTACAGCTACGAGCAGTACTTC
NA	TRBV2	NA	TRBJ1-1	CASSEVLFF	TGTGCCAGCAGTGAGGTACTTTTCTTT
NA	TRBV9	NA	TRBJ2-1	CASSYRNLNEQFF	TGTGCCAGCTCCTACCGAAATCTCAATGAGCAGTTCTTC
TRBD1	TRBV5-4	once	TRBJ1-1	CASREDRPVNTEAFF	TGTGCCAGCAGGGAGGACAGGCCTGTGAACACTGAAGCTTTCTTT
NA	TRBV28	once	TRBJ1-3	CASSPGTTYYNPSGNTIYF	TGTGCCAGCAGTCCGGGGACAACCTACTATAATCCCTCTGGAAACACCATATATTTT
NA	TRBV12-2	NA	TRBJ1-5	CASRIRQGAEKPTWPQHF	TGTGCAAGTCGCATAAGACAGGGGGCGGAAAAACCGACGTGGCCCCAGCATTTT
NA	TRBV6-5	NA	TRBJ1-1	CASSYTYTEAFF	TGTGCCAGCAGTTACACTTACACTGAAGCTTTCTTT